Listed below are T cell receptor beta chains from one sample, sequenced in a study of T-cell memory formation after mild COVID-19. TCRdb re-called the 5' RACE reads with MiXCR, one entry per CDR3 protein. The sample lists 400,000 to 550,000 distinct CDR3 sequences, approximately 23% occurring once. Sample: PBMCs or a T cell subset sorted from them (not recorded which). These TCRs come from an adult woman who had mild COVID-19 (a few samples of this study predate the infection). Cell type and time point are not known. The CDR3 runs from the conserved cysteine through the conserved F or W. The order of the fields is clone size, V gene, D gene, J gene, CDR3 DNA, CDR3 protein. The D gene is left open where the match is weak. Part of the rows lack a size; the others show once, few, many or a class for expanded clones.

size: NA
V: TRBV19
D: NA
J: TRBJ2-7
DNA: TGTGCCAGTAGTAGCCCAGGGGATCACTACGAGCAGTACTTC
CDR3: CASSSPGDHYEQYF

size: NA
V: TRBV29-1
D: TRBD2
J: TRBJ2-7
DNA: TGCAGCGCTGCGGGAGGTTCTGTGGAGGGATCCTACGAGCAGTACTTC
CDR3: CSAAGGSVEGSYEQYF

size: NA
V: TRBV7-9
D: NA
J: TRBJ2-2
DNA: TGTGCCACCCTAGGAACAGGGAACACCGGGGAGCTGTTTTTT
CDR3: CATLGTGNTGELFF

size: few
V: TRBV12-3/TRBV12-4
D: TRBD1
J: TRBJ2-2
DNA: TGTGCCAGTCCCCTGAGGGACAGAAACACCGGGGAGCTGTTTTTT
CDR3: CASPLRDRNTGELFF

size: many
V: TRBV7-9
D: NA
J: TRBJ2-5
DNA: TGCGCCAGCAGCTTGGCACGGGGGCAAGAGACCCAGTACTTC
CDR3: CASSLARGQETQYF

size: NA
V: TRBV19
D: NA
J: TRBJ1-2
DNA: TGTGCCAGTAGTATAATCCCACTCGACGGAGCTAACTATGGCTACACCTTC
CDR3: CASSIIPLDGANYGYTF

size: NA
V: TRBV7-2
D: TRBD2
J: TRBJ2-1
DNA: TGTGCCAGCAGCGTACTAGCGGGAGGGCTCTCCTACAATGAGCAGTTCTTC
CDR3: CASSVLAGGLSYNEQFF

size: few
V: TRBV5-1
D: NA
J: TRBJ2-7
DNA: TGCGCCAGCAGCCCCCAAGGACAGACCTACGAGCAGTACTTC
CDR3: CASSPQGQTYEQYF

size: NA
V: TRBV12-3/TRBV12-4
D: NA
J: TRBJ1-3
DNA: TGTGCCAGCAGTTATCGGGGGACATCGGGAAACACCATATATTTT
CDR3: CASSYRGTSGNTIYF

size: few
V: TRBV5-1
D: NA
J: TRBJ1-1
DNA: TGCGCCAGCAGAAGACAGGAGACCGGCACTGAAGCTTTCTTT
CDR3: CASRRQETGTEAFF

size: few
V: TRBV5-1
D: NA
J: TRBJ2-7
DNA: TGCGCCAGCAGCCACTCTTTCCGGGACAACTCCTACGAGCAGTACTTC
CDR3: CASSHSFRDNSYEQYF

size: few
V: TRBV9
D: NA
J: TRBJ2-3
DNA: TGTGCCAGCAGTGATACAGGGTTACTGGGTGGCACAGATACGCAGTATTTT
CDR3: CASSDTGLLGGTDTQYF

size: NA
V: TRBV12-3/TRBV12-4
D: NA
J: TRBJ1-1
DNA: TGTGCCAGCAGCCCTGGGGGGGCGCGAACTGAAGCTTTCTTT
CDR3: CASSPGGARTEAFF

size: NA
V: TRBV5-5
D: TRBD2
J: TRBJ2-1
DNA: TGTGCCAGCAGCTTGGTGGCGGGGGGGCCCTACAATGAGCAGTTCTTC
CDR3: CASSLVAGGPYNEQFF

size: NA
V: TRBV4-1
D: NA
J: TRBJ2-2
DNA: TGCGCCAGCAGCCATGGGACGGCGAACACCGGGGAGCTGTTTTTT
CDR3: CASSHGTANTGELFF

size: NA
V: TRBV29-1
D: TRBD1
J: TRBJ1-3
DNA: TGCAGCGTTGTAGACAGGGGGCGAAACACCATATATTTT
CDR3: CSVVDRGRNTIYF

size: NA
V: TRBV12-3/TRBV12-4
D: TRBD1
J: TRBJ1-1
DNA: TGTGCCAGCAGTGGGACAGACCGGGTTCGAGAAGCTTTCTTT
CDR3: CASSGTDRVREAFF

size: NA
V: TRBV12-3/TRBV12-4
D: NA
J: TRBJ2-7
DNA: TGTGCCAGCGGGTCAATATCCTACTCCTACGAGCAGTACTTC
CDR3: CASGSISYSYEQYF

size: NA
V: TRBV15
D: NA
J: TRBJ2-7
DNA: TGTGCCACCAGCAGAGAGAGATCACACCTAATTGCCTACGAGCAGTACTTC
CDR3: CATSRERSHLIAYEQYF

size: many
V: TRBV7-9
D: NA
J: TRBJ2-5
DNA: TGTGCCAGCAGCCCCCCCCGGGCTCTCGGCGTAGAGACCCAGTACTTC
CDR3: CASSPPRALGVETQYF

size: NA
V: TRBV9
D: TRBD1
J: TRBJ1-1
DNA: TGTGCCAGCAGCGGAAACAGGGGAGAAGCTTTCTTT
CDR3: CASSGNRGEAFF

size: few
V: TRBV4-1
D: NA
J: TRBJ1-2
DNA: TGCGCCAGCAGCCAAGCCAGTTATGGCTACACCTTC
CDR3: CASSQASYGYTF

size: NA
V: TRBV20-1
D: NA
J: TRBJ2-1
DNA: TGCAGTGCTAGCCCCACGCGACTGTACAATGAGCAGTTCTTC
CDR3: CSASPTRLYNEQFF

size: few
V: TRBV20-1
D: TRBD1
J: TRBJ1-2
DNA: TGCAGTGCTTCTACCCGGGACAGGATATCCCTATCTTCTGGCTACACCTTC
CDR3: CSASTRDRISLSSGYTF

size: NA
V: TRBV15
D: NA
J: TRBJ2-5
DNA: TGTGCCACCAGCAGAGACATTAGCGTGGGCCAAGAGACCCAGTACTTC
CDR3: CATSRDISVGQETQYF

size: few
V: TRBV6-5
D: TRBD1
J: TRBJ2-7
DNA: TGTGCCAGCAGTTACAGCGGGACAGGGAGGAACTACGAGCAGTACTTC
CDR3: CASSYSGTGRNYEQYF

size: NA
V: TRBV5-4
D: TRBD2
J: TRBJ2-7
DNA: TGTGCCAGCAGCCCGGGGGGGCGAGGTGCCTACGAGCAGTACTTC
CDR3: CASSPGGRGAYEQYF

size: many
V: TRBV7-9
D: NA
J: TRBJ2-7
DNA: TGTGCAAGCGCAGGGGCTCTTGACTCCTACGAGCAGTACTTC
CDR3: CASAGALDSYEQYF

size: NA
V: TRBV29-1
D: NA
J: TRBJ2-1
DNA: TGCAGCGTTGGTGCCAACTCCTACAATGAGCAGTTCTTC
CDR3: CSVGANSYNEQFF

size: NA
V: TRBV27
D: NA
J: TRBJ2-4
DNA: TGTGCCAGCAGTTTATACTCGGGGGATATAGCCAAAAACATTCAGTACTTC
CDR3: CASSLYSGDIAKNIQYF

size: few
V: TRBV7-8
D: NA
J: TRBJ2-2
DNA: TGTGCCAGCAGCTTAGCTGCAGCAGGGAACACCGGGGAGCTGTTTTTT
CDR3: CASSLAAAGNTGELFF

size: NA
V: TRBV21-1
D: NA
J: TRBJ2-4
DNA: TGTGCCAGCAGCCAACGGCCCCCGGACACCGGGGAGACCAAAAACATTCAGTACTTC
CDR3: CASSQRPPDTGETKNIQYF

size: NA
V: TRBV29-1
D: NA
J: TRBJ1-2
DNA: TGCAGCGTCCTTACGAACTATGGCTACACCTTC
CDR3: CSVLTNYGYTF

size: NA
V: TRBV24-1
D: NA
J: TRBJ2-3
DNA: TGTGCCACCAGTGATTTTCCCCCCCGAGGGTTGGGGACAGATACGCAGTATTTT
CDR3: CATSDFPPRGLGTDTQYF

size: NA
V: TRBV7-9
D: NA
J: TRBJ1-1
DNA: TGTGCCAGCAGCTTGGCCGGGACTCGAGGACTGAACACTGAAGCTTTCTTT
CDR3: CASSLAGTRGLNTEAFF

size: many
V: TRBV20-1
D: NA
J: TRBJ2-1
DNA: TGCAGTGCTCCCCTAGGAGTGGGCCGTGAGCAGTTCTTC
CDR3: CSAPLGVGREQFF

size: many
V: TRBV6-2/TRBV6-3
D: TRBD2
J: TRBJ2-1
DNA: TGTGCCAGCAGGGCAGCGGGGGGATACAATGAGCAGTTCTTC
CDR3: CASRAAGGYNEQFF

size: few
V: TRBV4-1
D: NA
J: TRBJ2-1
DNA: TGCGCCAGCAGCCAAGTTGGCGCGGGCAGGGGTCTCACCTACAATGAGCAGTTCTTC
CDR3: CASSQVGAGRGLTYNEQFF

size: many
V: TRBV15
D: NA
J: TRBJ2-5
DNA: TGTGCCACCAGCAGAGTGGCGGGTTGGGACGAGACCCAGTACTTC
CDR3: CATSRVAGWDETQYF

size: few
V: TRBV6-2/TRBV6-3
D: NA
J: TRBJ2-1
DNA: TGTGCCAGCAGCCTCTCGCGGGGCCCCGAGTACAATGAGCAGTTCTTC
CDR3: CASSLSRGPEYNEQFF

size: few
V: TRBV7-8
D: NA
J: TRBJ2-3
DNA: TGTGCCAGCAGCTTAGACCCGGGAAGCACAGATACGCAGTATTTT
CDR3: CASSLDPGSTDTQYF

size: NA
V: TRBV27
D: TRBD2
J: TRBJ2-1
DNA: TGTGCCAGCTGCACGGGAGGGGGGAGTGAGCAGTTCTTC
CDR3: CASCTGGGSEQFF

size: few
V: TRBV20-1
D: TRBD2
J: TRBJ2-1
DNA: TGCAGTGCCTCGAGGACTAGCGGGAGAAGTAGCAATGAGCAGTTCTTC
CDR3: CSASRTSGRSSNEQFF

size: few
V: TRBV7-8
D: NA
J: TRBJ2-7
DNA: TGTGCCAGCAGCTTAGCTAGGTTATCCTACGAGCAGTACTTC
CDR3: CASSLARLSYEQYF

size: few
V: TRBV4-2
D: TRBD1
J: TRBJ2-3
DNA: TGTGCCAGCAGCCAAGTCTCATCGACAGGGGGCACAGATACGCAGTATTTT
CDR3: CASSQVSSTGGTDTQYF

size: NA
V: TRBV20-1
D: NA
J: TRBJ2-3
DNA: TGCAGTGCGAACAGCCTCGATACGCAGTATTTT
CDR3: CSANSLDTQYF

size: few
V: TRBV4-3
D: NA
J: TRBJ1-1
DNA: TGCGCCAGCAGCCTAGTTGGGAAGGGTAAGAGTTACACTGAAGCTTTCTTT
CDR3: CASSLVGKGKSYTEAFF

size: many
V: TRBV5-1
D: NA
J: TRBJ2-1
DNA: TGCGCCAGCAGCTTGGAACTAGACAATGAGCAGTTCTTC
CDR3: CASSLELDNEQFF

size: few
V: TRBV7-2
D: NA
J: TRBJ2-7
DNA: TGTGCCAGCAGCTCAGCACGGGGATTGAGCGAGCAGTACTTC
CDR3: CASSSARGLSEQYF

size: few
V: TRBV20-1
D: NA
J: TRBJ2-3
DNA: TGCAGTGTAGCGGAAGGACCAGATACGCAGTATTTT
CDR3: CSVAEGPDTQYF

size: once
V: TRBV20-1
D: NA
J: TRBJ1-1
DNA: TGCAGTGCTAGAGAGGTGGGTGGGGGAGCTGAAGCTTTCTTT
CDR3: CSAREVGGGAEAFF

size: few
V: TRBV12-3/TRBV12-4
D: NA
J: TRBJ2-7
DNA: TGTGCCAGCAGTTTTGTGGGGGCGAACGAGCAGTACTTC
CDR3: CASSFVGANEQYF

size: NA
V: TRBV5-4
D: NA
J: TRBJ2-5
DNA: TGTGCCAGCAAGCGTGCTGGGGCGGCGGGAGAGACCCAGTACTTC
CDR3: CASKRAGAAGETQYF

size: NA
V: TRBV6-5
D: TRBD1
J: TRBJ2-5
DNA: TGTGCCAGCAGCACAACCGGGACAGGGCGAGAGACCCAGTACTTC
CDR3: CASSTTGTGRETQYF

size: once
V: TRBV3-1
D: NA
J: TRBJ1-6
DNA: TGTGCCAGCAGCCGTATGGATAATTCACCCCTCCACTTT
CDR3: CASSRMDNSPLHF

size: few
V: TRBV5-1
D: NA
J: TRBJ2-7
DNA: TGCGCCAGCAGCTTGCAAGGCACCAACGAGCAGTACTTC
CDR3: CASSLQGTNEQYF

size: NA
V: TRBV6-1
D: TRBD2
J: TRBJ2-7
DNA: TGTGCCAGCAGCCAGGGACTAGCGGCCTACGAGCAGTACTTC
CDR3: CASSQGLAAYEQYF

size: few
V: TRBV7-2
D: TRBD1
J: TRBJ2-3
DNA: TGTGCCAGCAGCTCTAGGGACAGGGGACGCGCGTCGTATACAGATACGCAGTATTTT
CDR3: CASSSRDRGRASYTDTQYF

size: many
V: TRBV29-1
D: NA
J: TRBJ2-3
DNA: TGCAGCGTTGAAGGCAAGACAGATACGCAGTATTTT
CDR3: CSVEGKTDTQYF

size: NA
V: TRBV15
D: TRBD1
J: TRBJ1-5
DNA: TGTGCCACCAGTGGGGACAGGGCACCTCAGCCCCAGCATTTT
CDR3: CATSGDRAPQPQHF